Below, 20 T cell receptor beta chains from the same sample are listed, as sequenced in a study of blood T cell repertoires in COVID-19. Sequenced by immunoSEQ multiplex PCR; TCRdb stores in-frame clones only, minus some. The table records around 200,000 clones, approximately 84% of them present only once. Sequencing was carried out using PBMCs or T cells enriched from blood (not recorded which). These receptors originate from a woman younger than 45 who had recovered from COVID-19.

CDR3 loop: CAWRVLIQGGPSDTQYF. In nucleotides, the CDR3 is TGTGCCTGGAGAGTTCTTATCCAGGGGGGCCCCTCGGATACGCAGTATTTT. The chain carries TRBV30 and TRBJ2-3; possibly TRBD1 for D (7 bases). V was shortened by 3 bases and J by 6 bases, with 25 bases between the two germline ends. This CDR3 has 17 amino acids. Germline lookup yields CDR1 GTSNPN and CDR2 SVGIG (reference sequence). The full variable domain, in which reference TRBV30 and TRBJ2-3 provide the parts outside the CDR3, is SQTIHQWPATLVQPVGSPLSLECTVEGTSNPNLYWYRQAAGRGLQLLFYSVGIGQISSEVPQNLSASRPQDRQFILSSKKLLLSDSGFYLCAWRVLIQGGPSDTQYFGPGTRLTVL.

This chain joins TRBV24-1 and TRBJ1-2; a possible D gene is TRBD1 (5 bases). V dropped 7 bases and J dropped 4 bases, with 15 bases sitting between them. This CDR3 contains 14 residues. Germline V lookup: CDR1 KGHDR, CDR2 SFDVKD. The CDR3 region is CATSKGSHIYGYTF. CDR3 nucleotides: TGTGCCACCAGCAAGGGGTCCCACATCTATGGCTACACCTTC.

This chain uses TRBV7-3 with TRBJ2-3, with 7 positions matching TRBD1. From germline, CDR1 is SGHTA and CDR2 FQGTGA. V lost 3 bases to trimming and J lost 0 bases; unmatched junction nucleotides: 6. This CDR3 region has 16 residues. CDR3 coding DNA: TGTGCCAGCAGCTTGGGACAGACCCCCAGCACAGATACGCAGTATTTT. Amino acids: CASSLGQTPSTDTQYF.

This sequence joins TRBV30 and TRBJ1-6, with TRBD1 as a possible D gene (5 bases). Germline CDR1 is GTSNPN and CDR2 is SVGIG (reference sequence). The CDR3 is 13 amino acids. Between the trimmed V and J ends, which lost 3 bases and 7 bases, there was a span of 10 bases. CDR3 coding DNA: TGTGCCTGGAGGGATAACAGGAATTCACCCCTCCACTTT. As protein: CAWRDNRNSPLHF.

This clone was counted only a few times. The chain combines TRBV6-1 with TRBJ2-5, with TRBD2 matching over 12 bases. The CDR3 has 16 residues. With V trimmed by 2 bases and J by 1 base, 2 bases remained unmatched. CDR1 is MNHNS, CDR2 SASEGT, per germline. CDR3 sequence: CASSELAGGPQETQYF. DNA for the CDR3: TGTGCCAGCAGTGAACTAGCGGGGGGGCCCCAAGAGACCCAGTACTTC.

The J gene is TRBJ2-2, the V gene TRBV19, with D possibly being TRBD1 (6 bases). The CDR3 has 15 residues. Per germline, CDR1 LNHDA and CDR2 SQIVND (reference sequence). Trimming took off 5 bases at V and 4 bases at J, with 14 bases between the two ends. The CDR3 coding sequence is TGTGCCAGTAGTTTACAGGGTGGGAGCACCGGGGAGCTGTTTTTT. The encoded protein is CASSLQGGSTGELFF.

This clone has just a few counts. The chain joins TRBV5-1 to TRBJ2-2; D not certain. Looked up from germline, CDR1 is SGHRS and CDR2 is YFSETQ. Trimming cost V 2 bases and J 6 bases, with 8 bases left between them. The CDR3 has 13 amino acids. Here the CDR3 reads CASSLERAGELFF. CDR3 coding DNA: TGCGCCAGCAGCTTAGAACGCGCCGGGGAGCTGTTTTTT.

The chain is built from TRBV24-1 and TRBJ1-6; 7 bases are a match to TRBD1. The V and J ends lost 2 bases and 10 bases, in that order; junction bases with no gene match: 7. Germline V gives CDR1 KGHDR, CDR2 SFDVKD. The CDR3 runs to 15 residues. The CDR3 spells CATSDSRGRRSPLHF. The CDR3 DNA reads TGTGCCACCAGTGATTCGAGGGGGCGAAGATCACCCCTCCACTTT.

V usage is TRBV15 and J usage is TRBJ2-1, with D perhaps TRBD2 (5 bases). This CDR3 contains 14 residues. Trimming took off 1 base at V and 3 bases at J, with 7 bases between the two ends. The V gene's germline CDR1 is LNHNV and CDR2 YYDKDF (reference sequence). In nucleotides, the CDR3 is TGTGCCACCAGCAGAGGTGGACTCTACAATGAGCAGTTCTTC. Protein product: CATSRGGLYNEQFF.

The V gene is TRBV18, the J gene TRBJ2-5; perhaps TRBD1 as D (5 bases). The CDR3 spans 14 residues. Germline assignment: CDR1 KGHSH and CDR2 LQKENI. V lost 3 bases, J lost 1 base, and 9 bases lay in between. CDR3 coding DNA: TGTGCCAGCTCACCGGCAGGGCTCCAAGAGACCCAGTACTTC. Translated, it gives CASSPAGLQETQYF.

The V and J genes are TRBV12-3 or TRBV12-4 and TRBJ1-2, with TRBD1 identical over 9 bases. V dropped 6 bases and J dropped 3; count of bases not matched to a gene: 2. The length of the CDR3 is 13 residues. CDR3 coding DNA: TGTGCCAGCAGCGGACAGGGGTACTATGGCTACACCTTC. Its translation is CASSGQGYYGYTF.

In regard to this clone: This CDR3 is also generated by other DNA sequences in the sample. Here the CDR3 reads CASSVGQGDYGYTF. CDR3 DNA: TGTGCCAGCAGCGTAGGACAGGGAGACTATGGCTACACCTTC. The chain links TRBV9 to TRBJ1-2; 7 bases agree with TRBD1. The germline gives CDR1 SGDLS, CDR2 YYNGEE. The CDR3 is 14 amino acids. Trimming at V came to 0 bases and at J to 3 bases, leaving 2 bases not matched to a gene.

This chain links TRBV6-5 with TRBJ2-7; 11 bases align to TRBD2. After removal of 0 bases from V and 7 bases from J, the junction contained 2 bases not matched to a gene. Germline CDR1 and CDR2: MNHEY and SVGAGI. The CDR3 length is 14 residues. Written as DNA, the CDR3 is TGTGCCAGCAGTTACTCCACTAGCGGGAGTGAGCAGTACTTC. Residues: CASSYSTSGSEQYF.

Here the CDR3 reads CASSLGTGVLGQFF. The CDR3 bases are TGTGCCAGCAGCTTGGGGACAGGGGTCCTTGGGCAGTTCTTC. This chain connects TRBV5-6 to TRBJ2-1; 9 positions agree with TRBD1. Per germline, CDR1 SGHDT and CDR2 YYEEEE. The CDR3 runs 14 residues. V gave up 0 bases and J gave up 12 bases; unmatched junction bases: 7.

The rearrangement uses TRBV19 and TRBJ1-2; TRBD1 aligns across 7 bases. The CDR3 extends over 13 amino acids. Looked up from germline, CDR1 is LNHDA and CDR2 is SQIVND (reference sequence). J lost 8 bases, V lost 8 bases, and 11 bases had no gene match. CDR3 sequence: CASSATGAAGYTF. The CDR3 DNA reads as TGTGCCAGTTCCGCCACAGGGGCAGCCGGCTACACCTTC.

V and J are TRBV3-1 (or the pseudogene TRBV3-2) and TRBJ1-2; maybe TRBD1 (6 bases). The CDR3 is 13 residues long. In germline, CDR1 is LGHDT, CDR2 YNNKEL (reference sequence). Deletions cut 3 bases from V and 6 bases from J, with 11 bases between. CDR3 nucleotides: TGTGCCAGCAGCCATCTTGAGGGGGATGGCTACACCTTC. Translating gives CASSHLEGDGYTF.

The chain employs TRBV10-3 and TRBJ1-2; D is ambiguous. V was trimmed by 0 bases and J by 2 bases, leaving 4 bases between them. Germline V gene lookup returns CDR1 ENHRY and CDR2 SYGVKD. The CDR3 sequence is 13 residues long. In DNA, the CDR3 is TGTGCCATCAGTGAGTCGGGCAACTATGGCTACACCTTC. The encoded protein is CAISESGNYGYTF.

V is TRBV5-4 and J is TRBJ2-2; TRBD2 is a possible D gene (5 bases). CDR3 length: 16 residues. V lost 0 bases and J 7 bases, leaving 16 bases between the germline ends. Germline loops: CDR1 SGHNT, CDR2 YYREEE (reference sequence). The CDR3: CASSLESGLGDGELFF. The CDR3 nucleotides are TGTGCCAGCAGCTTGGAATCTGGACTGGGAGACGGGGAGCTGTTTTTT. The full variable domain, completed using reference TRBV5-4 and TRBJ2-2, is ETGVTQSPTHLIKTRGQQVTLRCSSQSGHNTVSWYQQALGQGPQFIFQYYREEENGRGNFPPRFSGLQFPNYSSELNVNALELDDSALYLCASSLESGLGDGELFFGEGSRLTVL.

CDR3 DNA: TGTGCCACCAGCAGAGACAGGGGGCTTCAAGAGACCCAGTACTTC. Amino acid sequence: CATSRDRGLQETQYF. The chain carries TRBV15 and TRBJ2-5, with 8 bases lining up with TRBD1. V shed 0 bases and J 2 bases; nucleotides not matched to a gene: 2. Germline V CDR1 and CDR2: LNHNV, YYDKDF (reference sequence). This CDR3 has 15 amino acids.

The chain uses TRBV6-5 and TRBJ1-1; D may be TRBD1 (6 bases). V lost 7 bases and J 1 base, leaving 10 bases between the germline ends. The CDR3 runs 13 residues. From germline, CDR1 is MNHEY and CDR2 SVGAGI. In nucleotides, the CDR3 is TGTGCCAGCAACGGCAGGGGGAACACTGAAGCTTTCTTT. This translates into CASNGRGNTEAFF.